One sample yielded the 8 T cell receptor beta chains listed below, sequenced in a study of CD8+ T cells in alopecia areata. Following extraction, RNA underwent reverse transcription to cDNA, which served as the sequencing template. Produced via immunoSEQ multiplex PCR; TCRdb's table is partial and in-frame only. Of 60,000 to 70,000 clones listed, more than 40% were seen once; the top ten hold roughly a sixth. This specimen was CD8+ T cells sorted from blood, taken at week 0. The receptors originated from a human donor with alopecia areata.

The chain carries TRBV6-5 and TRBJ2-7, with D possibly TRBD2 on 7 matching bases. V was cut by 7 bases and J by 5 bases, with 15 bases left in between. The CDR3 sequence is 13 residues long. Germline V gene data show CDR1 as MNHEY and CDR2 as SVGAGI. The chain's CDR3 is CASTEGGLNEQYF. The CDR3 coding sequence is TGTGCCAGCACAGAGGGGGGGTTAAACGAGCAGTACTTC.

The chain couples TRBV29-1 to TRBJ2-3, with D perhaps matching TRBD2 (5 bases). CDR1 and CDR2 (germline): SQVTM, ANQGSEA. Trimming took 4 bases from V and 4 from J, leaving 12 bases between them. The CDR3 is 13 amino acids. The CDR3 spells CSVVGGGADTQYF. The CDR3 DNA is TGCAGCGTTGTCGGAGGTGGGGCAGATACGCAGTATTTT.

In this sample, this clone turned up a few times. This chain links TRBV18 with TRBJ2-5, with D perhaps matching TRBD2 (6 bases). The CDR3 length is 17 residues. Germline V gives CDR1 KGHSH, CDR2 LQKENI. Trimming cost V 0 bases and J 4 bases, with 18 bases left between them. The DNA for the CDR3 is TGTGCCAGCTCACCACCTTCCCCGGCTAGCGTCGGAGAGACCCAGTACTTC. Protein: CASSPPSPASVGETQYF.

The DNA of the CDR3 is TGCGCCAGCAGCGGACAGGGAGATGAAAAACTGTTTTTT. It specifies CASSGQGDEKLFF. The chain uses TRBV4-1 and TRBJ1-4; 8 nucleotides line up with TRBD1. Per the germline V gene, CDR1 is MGHRA and CDR2 is YSYEKL. The J segment lost 6 bases and the V segment lost 5 bases, leaving 2 bases of the junction unmatched. The CDR3 length is 13 residues.

This rearrangement joins TRBV11-2 to TRBJ2-3, with 8 bases lining up with TRBD1. The germline V gene encodes CDR1 SGHAT and CDR2 FQNNGV. There are 15 residues in the CDR3. With V trimmed by 3 bases and J by 6 bases, 8 bases remained unmatched. CDR3 in amino acids: CASSFWTGIVDTQYF. DNA for the CDR3: TGTGCCAGCAGCTTCTGGACAGGGATTGTTGATACGCAGTATTTT.

In its sample, this clone was seen many times. The J gene is TRBJ1-1, the V gene TRBV10-3; 7 nucleotides align to TRBD1. CDR1 and CDR2 from the germline V gene are ENHRY and SYGVKD. The V and J ends lost 0 bases and 3 bases, in that order; junction bases with no gene match: 7. This CDR3 is 16 amino acids long. The CDR3 bases are TGTGCCATCAGTGAGTCAGGGGGGGACAGAGACACTGAAGCTTTCTTT. Protein: CAISESGGDRDTEAFF.

J is TRBJ2-1 and V is TRBV5-1, with D maybe TRBD2 (6 bases). The germline V gene has CDR1 SGHRS and CDR2 YFSETQ. Trimming cost V 3 bases and J 2 bases, with 9 bases left between them. The CDR3 is made up of 14 amino acids. The CDR3, as DNA: TGCGCCAGCAGCTGGGAGGTCACCTACAATGAGCAGTTCTTC. Its protein product is CASSWEVTYNEQFF.

This clone has only one observation. J is TRBJ1-5 and V is TRBV4-2; D is unclear. The CDR3 runs to 16 residues. The V end lost 4 bases, the J end lost 2 bases, and 15 bases lay between the germline ends. CDR1 is LGHNA and CDR2 is YNFKEQ in the germline V gene. The CDR3 DNA reads as TGTGCCAGCAGCCTCGGAAGGGAGGAAGGCAATCAGCCCCAGCATTTT. It specifies CASSLGREEGNQPQHF.